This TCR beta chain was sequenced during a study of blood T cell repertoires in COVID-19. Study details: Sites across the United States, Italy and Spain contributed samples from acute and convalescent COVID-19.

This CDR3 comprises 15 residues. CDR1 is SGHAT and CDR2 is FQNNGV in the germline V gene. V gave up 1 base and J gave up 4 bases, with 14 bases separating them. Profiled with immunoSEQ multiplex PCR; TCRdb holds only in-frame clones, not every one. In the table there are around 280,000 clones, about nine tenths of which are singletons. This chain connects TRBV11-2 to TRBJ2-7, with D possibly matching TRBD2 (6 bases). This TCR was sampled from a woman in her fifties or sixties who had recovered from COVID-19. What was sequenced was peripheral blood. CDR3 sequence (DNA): TGTGCCAGCAGCTTAGGGCGCGGGATCAAATACGAGCAGTACTTC. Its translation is CASSLGRGIKYEQYF. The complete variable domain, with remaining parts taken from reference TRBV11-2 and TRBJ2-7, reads EAGVAQSPRYKIIEKRQSVAFWCNPISGHATLYWYQQILGQGPKLLIQFQNNGVVDDSQLPKDRFSAERLKGVDSTLKIQPAKLEDSAVYLCASSLGRGIKYEQYFGPGTRLTVT.